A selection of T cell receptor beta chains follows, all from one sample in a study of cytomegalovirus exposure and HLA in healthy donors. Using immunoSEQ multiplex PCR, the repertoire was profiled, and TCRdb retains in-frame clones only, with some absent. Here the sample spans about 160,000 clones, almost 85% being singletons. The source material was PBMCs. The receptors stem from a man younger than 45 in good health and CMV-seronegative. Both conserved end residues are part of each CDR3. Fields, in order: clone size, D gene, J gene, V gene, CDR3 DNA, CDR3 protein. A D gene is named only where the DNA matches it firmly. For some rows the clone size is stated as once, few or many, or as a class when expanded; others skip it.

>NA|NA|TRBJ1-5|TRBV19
TGTGCCAGTAGTATAGATAGTCCCTCAGGGGAAAATCAGCCCCAGCATTTT
CASSIDSPSGENQPQHF
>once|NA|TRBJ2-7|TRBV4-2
TGTGCCAGCAGCCAAGACAGGCAGTCCTACGAGCAGTACTTC
CASSQDRQSYEQYF
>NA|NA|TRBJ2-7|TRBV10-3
TGTGCCATCAGGGACTTGGACGGCTACGAGCAGTACTTC
CAIRDLDGYEQYF
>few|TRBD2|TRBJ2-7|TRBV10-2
TGCGCCACCTACACGGGAGGCTACGAGCAGTACTTC
CATYTGGYEQYF
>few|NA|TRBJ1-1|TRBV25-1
TGTGCCAGCAGTGAATACAGGGGCCTTGAAGCTTTCTTT
CASSEYRGLEAFF
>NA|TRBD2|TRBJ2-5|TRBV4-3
TGCGCCAGCAGCCAAGACAGTCCCGGGACTAGCGGTCCCCAAGAGACCCAGTACTTC
CASSQDSPGTSGPQETQYF
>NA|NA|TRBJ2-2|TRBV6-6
TGTGCCAGCAGTTACGACGGGGAGAACACCGGGGAGCTGTTTTTT
CASSYDGENTGELFF
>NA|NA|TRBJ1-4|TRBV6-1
TGTGCCAGCAGTGATCAGGAACCTGAAAAACTGTTTTTT
CASSDQEPEKLFF
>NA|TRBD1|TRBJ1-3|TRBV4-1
TGCGCCAGCAGCCAAGATCTAGAGGGGGCGGGTGGAAACACCATATATTTT
CASSQDLEGAGGNTIYF
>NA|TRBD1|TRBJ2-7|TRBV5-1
TGCGCCAGCAGCTTGATCCAGACAGGGACCTCCGAGCAGTACTTC
CASSLIQTGTSEQYF
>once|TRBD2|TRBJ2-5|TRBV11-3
TGTGCCAGCAGCTTAATGGCGGGAGAAGAGACCCAGTACTTC
CASSLMAGEETQYF
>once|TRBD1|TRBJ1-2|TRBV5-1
TGCGCCAGCAGCTTGGAGGGACAGGGGAAAGGCTACACCTTC
CASSLEGQGKGYTF
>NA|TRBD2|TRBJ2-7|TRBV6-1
TGTGCCAGCAGTGAAGCGGCTAGCGGGGGCCAATACGAGCAGTACTTC
CASSEAASGGQYEQYF
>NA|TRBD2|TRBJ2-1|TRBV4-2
TGTGCCAGCAGCCAAGAGCGCGGGGGGGGGTCCTACAATGAGCAGTTCTTC
CASSQERGGGSYNEQFF
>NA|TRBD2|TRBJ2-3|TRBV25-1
TGTGCCAGCAGTGATACCGGGGGGAGCGGCACAGATACGCAGTATTTT
CASSDTGGSGTDTQYF
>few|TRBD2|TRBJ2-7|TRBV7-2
TGTGCCAGCAGCTTGGGACTAGCGGGAGGCTACGAGCAGTACTTC
CASSLGLAGGYEQYF
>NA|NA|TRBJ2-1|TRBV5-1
TGCGCCAGCAGCTTCGCGACAGGTGAGCAGTTCTTC
CASSFATGEQFF
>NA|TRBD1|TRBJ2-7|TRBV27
TGTGCCAGCAGTCCAGAGGACAGGGAAGCCTTCTACGAGCAGTACTTC
CASSPEDREAFYEQYF
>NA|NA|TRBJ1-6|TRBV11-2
TGTGCCAGCAGCTTAAGAGTGTGGGGGGATAATTCACCCCTCCACTTT
CASSLRVWGDNSPLHF
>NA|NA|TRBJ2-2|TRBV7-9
TGTGCCAGCAGCCCCCGGGGGTCGAAGTACGGGGAGCTGTTTTTT
CASSPRGSKYGELFF
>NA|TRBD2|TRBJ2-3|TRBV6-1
TGTGCCAGCACTTCCCGGGGGGAAACAGATACGCAGTATTTT
CASTSRGETDTQYF
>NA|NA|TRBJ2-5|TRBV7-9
TGTGCCAGCAGCCGTAAACAGGGAGAGACCCAGTACTTC
CASSRKQGETQYF
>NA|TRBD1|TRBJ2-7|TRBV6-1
TGTGCCAGCAGTTCTAAACCGGGACAGGCGGGTGAGCAGTACTTC
CASSSKPGQAGEQYF
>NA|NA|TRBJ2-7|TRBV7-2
TGTGCCAGCAGCTTTGCCTCCTACGAGCAGTACTTC
CASSFASYEQYF
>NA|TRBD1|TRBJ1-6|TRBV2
TGTGCCAGCAGTGAAGCGGGGGGACAGTCACCCCTCCACTTT
CASSEAGGQSPLHF
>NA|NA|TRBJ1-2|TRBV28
TGTGCCAGCAGTAAAACCTCCCCCAGAAACTATGGCTACACCTTC
CASSKTSPRNYGYTF
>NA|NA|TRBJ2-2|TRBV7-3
TGTGCCAGCGCATCCGGGGGCACCGGGGAGCTGTTTTTT
CASASGGTGELFF
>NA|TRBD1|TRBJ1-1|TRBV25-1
TGTGCCAGCAGTGAATTGACAGGGAGAACTGAAGCTTTCTTT
CASSELTGRTEAFF
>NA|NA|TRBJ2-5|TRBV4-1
TGCGCCAGCAGCCAAGTAGGGGCGAAGCTCAAGGACTTC
CASSQVGAKLKDF
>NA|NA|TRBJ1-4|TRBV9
TGTGCCAGCAGCCGGGGGGCAACTAATGAAAAACTGTTTTTT
CASSRGATNEKLFF
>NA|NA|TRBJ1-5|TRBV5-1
TGCGCCAGCAGCTTGGGCGGTATGAGGGACAATCAGCCCCAGCATTTT
CASSLGGMRDNQPQHF
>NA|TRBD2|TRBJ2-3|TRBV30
TGTGCCTGGAGTGTAGGGGCGGGAGTTACAGATACGCAGTATTTT
CAWSVGAGVTDTQYF
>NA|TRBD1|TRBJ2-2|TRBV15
TGTGCCACCAGCAGAGGGACAGGGATTAGTCCCGGGGAGCTGTTTTTT
CATSRGTGISPGELFF
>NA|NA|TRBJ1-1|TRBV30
TGTGCCTGGAGTGTAATGGGGGCTCGCACTGAAGCTTTCTTT
CAWSVMGARTEAFF
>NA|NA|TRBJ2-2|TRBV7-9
TGTGCCAGCAGCCCCACATACACCGGGGAGCTGTTTTTT
CASSPTYTGELFF
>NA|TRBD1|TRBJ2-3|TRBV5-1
TGCGCCAGCAGCTTGCGAGGGACAGGGAGAGATACGCAGTATTTT
CASSLRGTGRDTQYF
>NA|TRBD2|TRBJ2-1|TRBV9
TGTGCCAGCAGCGTAGTGGGGACTAGCGGGAGTAATGAGCAGTTCTTC
CASSVVGTSGSNEQFF
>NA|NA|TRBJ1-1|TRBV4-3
TGCGCCAGCAGCCAGGACAGAGTGAACACTGAAGCTTTCTTT
CASSQDRVNTEAFF
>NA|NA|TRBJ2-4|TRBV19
TGTGCCAGTAGTCCGGAGACAGGCGCCTTAGCCAAAAACATTCAGTACTTC
CASSPETGALAKNIQYF
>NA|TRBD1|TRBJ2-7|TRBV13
TGTGCCAGCAACCGGGACAGGGGCTACGAGCAGTACTTC
CASNRDRGYEQYF
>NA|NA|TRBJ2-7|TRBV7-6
TGTGCCAGCAGCCGTCAACCGCCCGGGGGGCAACAACAGCAGTACTTC
CASSRQPPGGQQQQYF
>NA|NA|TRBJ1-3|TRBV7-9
TGTGCCAGCAGCTTAAGTGCCGCGGGAAACACCATATATTTT
CASSLSAAGNTIYF
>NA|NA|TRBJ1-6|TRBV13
TGTGCCAGCAGTCTATCGGGGTCCAGAATTAATTCACCCCTCCACTTT
CASSLSGSRINSPLHF